This TCR beta chain was captured by sequencing in a study of radiotherapy plus CTLA-4 blockade in lung cancer. Study-level findings and limits: TCR clones originating in tumors grew in number in blood after radiotherapy plus ipilimumab.

The germline V gene has CDR1 SGHAT and CDR2 FQNNGV. The ends were cut back, 5 bases at V and 2 bases at J, with 10 bases in the middle. The CDR3 length is 13 residues. To note about this clone: Its target is not known.

TCRdb keeps only in-frame clones here, not all; method: immunoSEQ multiplex PCR. Seen here are roughly 98,000 clones, about 83% observed once, and the top ten hold just over 14%. This receptor was identified in a human donor with non-small cell lung cancer that progressed on radiotherapy plus ipilimumab. The chain has TRBV11-2 and TRBJ2-7; D ambiguous. The source was peripheral blood, collected from a patient treated with radiotherapy plus ipilimumab. Here the CDR3 DNA reads TGTGCCAGCAGCGCCGCCGGAGCCTACGAGCAGTACTTC. Protein sequence: CASSAAGAYEQYF.